Following are 22 T cell receptor beta chains from one sample sequenced in a study of cytomegalovirus exposure and HLA in healthy donors. Primers: 60 Vbeta forward and 13 Jbeta reverse. Measured with immunoSEQ multiplex PCR; TCRdb has only the in-frame clones, and not every one. The table includes 130,000 or so clones, about 62% detected once. The sequencing sample was made of PBMCs. The receptors here all came from a woman in her 40s in good health and CMV-seropositive.

The V call is TRBV7-8, the J call TRBJ2-7, with TRBD1 as a possible D gene (6 bases). Germline CDR1 SGHVS, CDR2 FQNEAQ. Trimming removed 0 bases at V and 0 bases at J, with 9 bases between. This CDR3 has 15 residues. The DNA of the CDR3 is TGTGCCAGCAGCTTAGCGCGACAGGTCTCCTACGAGCAGTACTTC. This encodes CASSLARQVSYEQYF.

This clone was recorded a few times. The chain has TRBV27 and TRBJ2-1; 10 bases fit TRBD2. V shed 10 bases, J shed 10 bases, and the junction held 19 bases outside the gene matches. The CDR3 covers 16 residues. The germline V gene has CDR1 MNHEY and CDR2 SMNVEV (reference sequence). CDR3: CATVFLSASGGQEQFF. The CDR3 DNA follows: TGTGCCACTGTGTTTTTGTCCGCTAGCGGGGGACAAGAGCAGTTCTTC.

This chain links TRBV18 with TRBJ2-5; tentatively, D is TRBD2 (5 bases). The germline CDR1 and CDR2 sequences are KGHSH and LQKENI. Between the trimmed V and J ends, which lost 1 base and 4 bases, there was a span of 7 bases. This CDR3 contains 13 residues. The CDR3 coding sequence is TGTGCCAGCTCACCACGTGCGGGAGAGACCCAGTACTTC. Protein product: CASSPRAGETQYF.

In this sample, this clone turned up a few times. Written as DNA, the CDR3 is TGCGCCAGCAGCTCACAGGGGATACAAGAGACCCAGTACTTC. Amino acid sequence: CASSSQGIQETQYF. The rearrangement uses TRBV5-1 and TRBJ2-5; 7 positions agree with TRBD1. Germline V lookup: CDR1 SGHRS, CDR2 YFSETQ. The CDR3 consists of 14 residues. With V trimmed by 3 bases and J by 2 bases, 4 bases remained unmatched.

The chain uses TRBV4-1 and TRBJ1-4; tentatively, D is TRBD1 (6 bases). The germline V and J ends were trimmed by 5 bases and 4 bases, with 14 bases remaining between them. CDR3 length equals 15 residues. Per germline, CDR1 MGHRA and CDR2 YSYEKL. This CDR3 reads CASSGVGADNEKLFF. CDR3 DNA: TGCGCCAGCAGCGGGGTGGGGGCGGATAATGAAAAACTGTTTTTT.

V and J are TRBV9 and TRBJ2-3; D gene uncertain. This CDR3 contains 16 residues. The germline CDR1 and CDR2 sequences are SGDLS and YYNGEE. V was pared by 3 bases and J by 2 bases, with 16 bases between. CDR3 DNA sequence: TGTGCCAGCAGCGCAAATCCAGGTTTATCCACAGATACGCAGTATTTT. Translated, it gives CASSANPGLSTDTQYF.

This clone was seen more than once but under ten times. The rearrangement uses TRBV5-1 and TRBJ2-3, with D unclear. The V end was cut by 1 base, the J end by 6 bases, with 15 bases between. CDR3 length: 15 amino acids. Germline values: CDR1 SGHRS, CDR2 YFSETQ. The CDR3 loop is CASSLIPRNMDTQYF. The CDR3 region has the DNA TGCGCCAGCAGCTTGATCCCTAGAAATATGGATACGCAGTATTTT.

The CDR3 reads CASSLATGVVDEQFF. The CDR3 nucleotides are TGCGCCAGCAGCTTGGCCACAGGGGTGGTCGATGAGCAGTTCTTC. The chain has TRBV5-1 and TRBJ2-1, with TRBD1 matching 7 bases. Losses at the gene ends were 0 bases for V and 8 bases for J; bases not matched to a gene: 8. The CDR3 runs 15 residues. In germline, CDR1 is SGHRS, CDR2 YFSETQ.

The rearrangement uses TRBV6-5 and TRBJ2-3, with 10 bases that match TRBD2. Germline V gene data show CDR1 as MNHEY and CDR2 as SVGAGI. CDR3 length: 16 residues. Losses at the gene ends were 4 bases for V and 2 bases for J; bases not matched to a gene: 6. Written as DNA, the CDR3 is TGTGCCAGCAGTTCAACTAGCGGGGCCCTCACAGATACGCAGTATTTT. This codes for CASSSTSGALTDTQYF.

V gene TRBV5-1 combines with J gene TRBJ2-2; 9 bases agree with TRBD2. The germline CDR1 and CDR2 sequences are SGHRS and YFSETQ. J lost 3 bases, V lost 2 bases, and 8 bases had no gene match. The CDR3 consists of 17 residues. CDR3 in DNA: TGCGCCAGCAGCTTTAACGCGGGGGGGCCGGACACCGGGGAGCTGTTTTTT. Translation gives CASSFNAGGPDTGELFF.

V and J are TRBV2 and TRBJ2-7; 10 positions agree with TRBD2. J lost 1 base, V lost 8 bases, and 5 bases had no gene match. Germline V gene lookup returns CDR1 SNHLY and CDR2 FYNNEI. CDR3 length equals 14 residues. CDR3 in DNA: TGTGCCAGCTTATGGACTAGCGGATCCTACGAGCAGTACTTC. Encoded protein: CASLWTSGSYEQYF.

The gene calls are TRBV7-2 and TRBJ2-7, with 7 bases lining up with TRBD2. The CDR3 sequence is 15 residues long. The germline CDR1 and CDR2 sequences are SGHTA and FQGNSA. V dropped 5 bases and J dropped 2; count of bases not matched to a gene: 9. Here the CDR3 reads CASSHPGGGTYEQYF. The CDR3 nucleotides are TGTGCCAGCAGCCACCCCGGCGGGGGAACCTACGAGCAGTACTTC.

With regard to this clone: Compared with germline, one end of the junction differs, possibly owing to a read error. The chain carries TRBV28 and TRBJ1-2; D unresolved. The germline V gene encodes CDR1 MDHEN and CDR2 SYDVKM. This CDR3 is 12 amino acids long. The CDR3 region is CASSLYTGGYPF. CDR3 coding DNA: TGTGCCAGCAGTTTATACACTGGCGGCTACCCCTTC.

This clone was counted a few times. The V gene is TRBV5-4, the J gene TRBJ2-1, with 9 nucleotides matching TRBD1. V was clipped by 0 bases and J by 8 bases; unmatched bases: 3. CDR3 size: 14 residues. Germline V CDR1 and CDR2: SGHNT, YYREEE (reference sequence). CDR3 in DNA: TGTGCCAGCAGCTTGGACAGGGGGCACGATGAGCAGTTCTTC. Protein sequence: CASSLDRGHDEQFF. Using reference TRBV5-4 and TRBJ2-1 for the parts outside the CDR3, the full variable domain is ETGVTQSPTHLIKTRGQQVTLRCSSQSGHNTVSWYQQALGQGPQFIFQYYREEENGRGNFPPRFSGLQFPNYSSELNVNALELDDSALYLCASSLDRGHDEQFFGPGTRLTVL.

A single count supports this clone. The chain couples TRBV27 to TRBJ2-3, with TRBD1 matching over 11 bases. The germline V gene encodes CDR1 MNHEY and CDR2 SMNVEV (reference sequence). The CDR3 length is 15 residues. V shed 0 bases, J shed 8 bases, and the junction held 4 bases outside the gene matches. The CDR3 bases are TGTGCCAGCAGTTTATCCGGACAGGGGGCTGGTACGCAGTATTTT. This translates into CASSLSGQGAGTQYF.

This chain joins TRBV13 and TRBJ2-1, with D possibly being TRBD1 (5 bases). The CDR3 consists of 13 residues. Germline CDR1 reads PRHDT; CDR2 reads FYEKMQ (reference sequence). Between the trimmed V and J ends, which lost 1 base and 7 bases, there was a span of 8 bases. CDR3 residues: CASSLEGVNEQFF. In nucleotides, the CDR3 is TGTGCCAGCAGCTTAGAAGGGGTGAATGAGCAGTTCTTC.

The J gene is TRBJ1-2, the V gene TRBV29-1; 9 bases line up with TRBD1. The J segment lost 6 bases and the V segment lost 5 bases, leaving 7 bases of the junction unmatched. CDR1 is SQVTM, CDR2 ANQGSEA, per germline. The CDR3 totals 13 residues. The DNA for the CDR3 is TGCAGCGTTTCGGACAGGGGAGGAGATGGCTACACCTTC. Its translation is CSVSDRGGDGYTF.

The chain uses TRBV1 and TRBJ2-2; no check of the table's D call, TRBD2, against the DNA was made. TRBV1 is marked as a pseudogene. CDR3 length: 18 amino acids. The CDR3 region is CTSSQGVRLAASTGELFF. The CDR3 nucleotides read TGCACCAGCAGCCAAGGGGTCAGACTAGCGGCCTCCACCGGGGAGCTGTTTTTT.

CDR3 DNA: TGTGCCAGCAGCCAAACTGTCCAAGCCCCCCAGCAGTACTTC. Its translation is CASSQTVQAPQQYF. The rearrangement joins TRBV6-1 to TRBJ2-7; the D is unclear. Germline V gene sequence: CDR1 MNHNS, CDR2 SASEGT. This CDR3 comprises 14 residues. Trimming left V 6 bases short and J 8 bases short, with 20 bases between.

The chain recombines TRBV19 with TRBJ1-2, with 9 bases lining up with TRBD1. Trimming cost V 3 bases and J 2 bases; bases outside gene matches: 1. CDR3 length equals 14 residues. In germline, CDR1 is LNHDA, CDR2 SQIVND (reference sequence). The CDR3 sequence: CASSIGQGNYGYTF. The CDR3 DNA is TGTGCCAGTAGTATTGGACAGGGGAACTATGGCTACACCTTC.

In its sample, this clone was seen once. The CDR3 here is CASTQGSNQPQHF. The CDR3 DNA sequence: TGCGCCAGCACACAGGGGAGCAATCAGCCCCAGCATTTT. The chain combines TRBV10-2 with TRBJ1-5, with 7 bases aligning to TRBD1. V lost 7 bases and J lost 1; bases outside the gene matches: 1. CDR1 WSHSY and CDR2 SAAADI come from the germline V gene. The CDR3 is 13 amino acids.

This clone occurred once. The chain couples TRBV15 to TRBJ2-6; 7 nucleotides agree with TRBD1. V lost 5 bases, J lost 0 bases, and 13 bases stayed unmatched. The CDR3 length is 19 residues. CDR1 is LNHNV, CDR2 YYDKDF, per germline (reference sequence). The CDR3 region has the DNA TGTGCCACCAGCGTTGGAAGACAGGGAGAAGGCTCTGGGGCCAACGTCCTGACTTTC. It yields the protein CATSVGRQGEGSGANVLTF.